These 24 T cell receptor beta chains originate from one sample sequenced in a study of T cell changes during pregnancy in multiple sclerosis. Using immunoSEQ multiplex PCR, the repertoire was profiled, and TCRdb retains in-frame clones only, with some absent. The table has about 110,000 clones, roughly nine tenths seen once. The source material was peripheral blood, sampled in the third trimester of pregnancy. The receptors stem from a female donor with multiple sclerosis, enrolled in a pregnancy study.

The V call is TRBV11-2, the J call TRBJ2-5, with 7 bases identical to TRBD2. The CDR3 runs 16 residues. CDR1 is SGHAT, CDR2 FQNNGV, per germline. Trimming took 5 bases from V and 4 from J; bases not matched to a gene: 13. DNA for the CDR3: TGTGCCAGCAGCCCCGGTTTTGTCAGCGGGGTAGAGACCCAGTACTTC. It translates to CASSPGFVSGVETQYF.

The count of this clone is one. This chain links TRBV5-4 with TRBJ1-1, with TRBD1 matching 9 bases. CDR1 and CDR2 (germline): SGHNT, YYREEE (reference sequence). The CDR3 has 18 amino acids. Losses at the gene ends were 0 bases for V and 0 bases for J; bases not matched to a gene: 9. The CDR3 region has the DNA TGTGCCAGCAGCTTGGGGGGGGGACAGGGACGCCTGAACACTGAAGCTTTCTTT. The encoded protein is CASSLGGGQGRLNTEAFF.

V is TRBV4-1 and J is TRBJ2-2; 12 positions agree with TRBD1. V was clipped by 0 bases and J by 5 bases; unmatched bases: 7. Germline V gives CDR1 MGHRA, CDR2 YSYEKL. The CDR3 has 18 amino acids. The DNA for the CDR3 is TGCGCCAGCAGCCAAGAGGAGGCGGGACAGGGGGCGACCGGGGAGCTGTTTTTT. Protein sequence: CASSQEEAGQGATGELFF.

The chain couples TRBV19 to TRBJ1-5; maybe TRBD1 (5 bases). The V and J ends lost 5 bases and 5 bases respectively, with 16 bases between them. Looked up from germline, CDR1 is LNHDA and CDR2 is SQIVND (reference sequence). The CDR3 consists of 15 residues. The CDR3 here is CASSSGRTPDQPQHF. DNA for the CDR3: TGTGCCAGTAGTTCGGGCCGGACACCGGATCAGCCCCAGCATTTT.

J is TRBJ2-7 and V is TRBV5-1, with 12 bases identical to TRBD2. The CDR3 consists of 15 residues. Germline loops: CDR1 SGHRS, CDR2 YFSETQ. Unmatched junction bases numbered 1, after V lost 3 bases and J lost 0 bases. Here the CDR3 reads CASSWTSGVSYEQYF. The CDR3 nucleotides are TGCGCCAGCAGCTGGACTAGCGGGGTCTCCTACGAGCAGTACTTC.

This chain joins TRBV10-3 and TRBJ2-1, with 12 bases lining up with TRBD1. With V trimmed by 6 bases and J by 9 bases, 6 bases remained unmatched. This CDR3 is built from 14 residues. Germline V CDR1 and CDR2: ENHRY, SYGVKD. DNA of the CDR3: TGTGCCATCAGCGGGGGACAGGGGGCAGGTGAGCAGTTCTTC. This gives the protein CAISGGQGAGEQFF.

This chain joins TRBV25-1 and TRBJ2-6; possible D gene TRBD1, 6 bases. Germline V gene sequence: CDR1 MGHDK, CDR2 SYGVNS. V was shortened by 8 bases and J by 0 bases, with 20 bases between the two germline ends. The CDR3 sequence is 18 residues long. The CDR3 DNA sequence: TGTGCCAGCGGTTCCCCGGGACAACCATTCTCTGGGGCCAACGTCCTGACTTTC. Amino acid sequence: CASGSPGQPFSGANVLTF.

The gene calls are TRBV7-9 and TRBJ1-1, with unresolved D. CDR3 length: 15 residues. Germline V gene data show CDR1 as SEHNR and CDR2 as FQNEAQ (reference sequence). The V and J ends lost 0 bases and 3 bases respectively, with 11 bases between them. The CDR3 here is CASSLARAAYTEAFF. CDR3 coding DNA: TGTGCCAGCAGCTTAGCAAGAGCCGCATACACTGAAGCTTTCTTT.

The gene calls are TRBV7-6 and TRBJ2-5; 11 nucleotides align to TRBD1. The trim removed 3 bases at V and 5 bases at J, leaving 5 bases unmatched. From germline, CDR1 is SGHVS and CDR2 FNYEAQ. The CDR3 has 15 residues. CDR3 nucleotides: TGTGCCAGCAGCTTGGGACAGGGGGTAAGGGAGACCCAGTACTTC. Encoded protein: CASSLGQGVRETQYF.

This clone was detected only once. The chain employs TRBV27 and TRBJ1-1; D is ambiguous. This CDR3 is built from 11 residues. V lost 7 bases to trimming and J lost 10 bases, with 13 bases between them. Germline assignment: CDR1 MNHEY and CDR2 SMNVEV (reference sequence). CDR3 amino acids: CASKEAVGAFF. CDR3 sequence (DNA): TGTGCCAGCAAGGAGGCCGTGGGAGCTTTCTTT.

The rearrangement links TRBV30 to TRBJ1-5; 9 nucleotides align to TRBD1. This CDR3 spans 13 amino acids. The V gene's germline CDR1 is GTSNPN and CDR2 SVGIG (reference sequence). The J segment lost 11 bases and the V segment lost 4 bases, leaving 9 bases of the junction unmatched. The CDR3 bases are TGTGCCTGGAATCCGGACAGGGGAAGAGCCCAGCATTTT. Protein sequence: CAWNPDRGRAQHF.

The chain employs TRBV5-1 and TRBJ2-5; D is perhaps TRBD1 (5 bases). V dropped 3 bases and J dropped 5 bases, with 11 bases sitting between them. The CDR3 length is 13 residues. CDR1 is SGHRS, CDR2 YFSETQ, per germline. In DNA, the CDR3 is TGCGCCAGCAGCTACGACAGTAGTGAGACCCAGTACTTC. Translation: CASSYDSSETQYF.

CDR3 region: CAISESWDTHYGYTF. The CDR3 DNA sequence: TGTGCCATCAGTGAGTCGTGGGACACTCACTATGGCTACACCTTC. This chain uses TRBV10-3 with TRBJ1-2, with a possible D match to TRBD1 (6 bases). The V and J ends lost 0 bases and 3 bases respectively, with 11 bases between them. The CDR3 has 15 amino acids. Germline values: CDR1 ENHRY, CDR2 SYGVKD.

The chain uses TRBV7-8 and TRBJ1-1; 9 bases are shared with TRBD1. The CDR3 covers 14 residues. Germline values: CDR1 SGHVS, CDR2 FQNEAQ. V was clipped by 6 bases and J by 3 bases; unmatched bases: 5. The CDR3 here is CASRSGTGYTEAFF. The CDR3 nucleotides are TGTGCCAGCAGGTCCGGGACAGGGTACACTGAAGCTTTCTTT.

In nucleotides, the CDR3 is TGTGCCAGCAGCTTGTTGCGGGGGGCCGCGGAGACCCAGTACTTC. Translating it yields CASSLLRGAAETQYF. V is TRBV5-4 and J is TRBJ2-5; 8 bases are a match to TRBD2. The CDR3 runs 15 residues. The ends lost 1 base at V and 5 bases at J; junction bases unmatched: 7. CDR1 is SGHNT, CDR2 YYREEE, per germline (reference sequence).

This clone was observed a single time. The chain uses TRBV27 and TRBJ2-3; D is possibly TRBD1 (6 bases). Trimming took 2 bases from V and 6 from J, leaving 18 bases between them. The CDR3 consists of 16 residues. Per germline, CDR1 MNHEY and CDR2 SMNVEV (reference sequence). Here the CDR3 reads CASSLGQPPGWDTQYF. The CDR3 DNA reads as TGTGCCAGCAGTTTAGGACAGCCCCCGGGATGGGATACGCAGTATTTT.

CDR3 in amino acids: CASSPPRKISYNEQFF. The CDR3 DNA follows: TGTGCCAGCTCACCACCGCGAAAGATCTCCTACAATGAGCAGTTCTTC. V gene TRBV18 combines with J gene TRBJ2-1, with unresolved D. The V end lost 0 bases, the J end lost 0 bases, and 9 bases lay between the germline ends. The germline CDR1 and CDR2 sequences are KGHSH and LQKENI. This CDR3 is built from 16 residues.

This clone was counted only a few times. J is TRBJ2-1 and V is TRBV30; D is perhaps TRBD2 (5 bases). Per the germline V gene, CDR1 is GTSNPN and CDR2 is SVGIG (reference sequence). The CDR3 has 13 residues. V lost 3 bases, J lost 9 bases, and 15 bases lay in between. CDR3 nucleotides: TGTGCCTGGAGAAGATTGCGAAGCGGTGAGCAGTTCTTC. Translated, it gives CAWRRLRSGEQFF.

The chain joins TRBV7-9 to TRBJ1-4, with D hard to call. The CDR3 spans 15 residues. Germline values: CDR1 SEHNR, CDR2 FQNEAQ (reference sequence). Deletions cut 5 bases from V and 4 bases from J, with 14 bases between. The CDR3 region is CASSAGILDNEKLFF. The CDR3 region has the DNA TGTGCCAGCAGCGCCGGGATATTGGATAATGAAAAACTGTTTTTT. The whole variable domain, remainder taken from reference TRBV7-9 and TRBJ1-4, is DTGVSQNPRHKITKRGQNVTFRCDPISEHNRLYWYRQTLGQGPEFLTYFQNEAQLEKSRLLSDRFSAERPKGSFSTLEIQRTEQGDSAMYLCASSAGILDNEKLFFGSGTQLSVL.

The chain joins TRBV9 to TRBJ1-4, with 8 positions matching TRBD1. Trimming at V came to 3 bases and at J to 8 bases, leaving 6 bases not matched to a gene. The CDR3 extends over 14 amino acids. CDR1 and CDR2 from the germline V gene are SGDLS and YYNGEE. This chain's CDR3 is CASSETGDDEKLFF. CDR3 in DNA: TGTGCCAGCAGCGAGACAGGGGACGACGAAAAACTGTTTTTT.

This clone was seen just once. J is TRBJ2-1 and V is TRBV5-4; 10 bases are a match to TRBD1. Looked up from germline, CDR1 is SGHNT and CDR2 is YYREEE (reference sequence). The CDR3 loop spans 17 amino acids. The V segment lost 4 bases and the J segment 6 bases; nucleotides outside the gene matches: 13. The CDR3 sequence: CASSPTRAGTGANEQFF. The CDR3 nucleotides are TGTGCCAGCAGCCCAACCCGGGCCGGGACAGGGGCCAATGAGCAGTTCTTC. Full variable domain (missing parts from reference TRBV5-4 and TRBJ2-1): ETGVTQSPTHLIKTRGQQVTLRCSSQSGHNTVSWYQQALGQGPQFIFQYYREEENGRGNFPPRFSGLQFPNYSSELNVNALELDDSALYLCASSPTRAGTGANEQFFGPGTRLTVL.

This clone was detected only a few times. The chain links TRBV9 to TRBJ1-3; D perhaps matches TRBD1 (5 bases). Germline V CDR1 and CDR2: SGDLS, YYNGEE. Trimming removed 0 bases at V and 2 bases at J, with 9 bases between. There are 15 residues in the CDR3. The CDR3, as DNA: TGTGCCAGCAGCGTAGAGGGGAGGACTGGAAACACCATATATTTT. Translated: CASSVEGRTGNTIYF.

The gene calls are TRBV7-8 and TRBJ1-4, with D maybe TRBD1 (5 bases). Germline V gene lookup returns CDR1 SGHVS and CDR2 FQNEAQ. CDR3 length: 17 residues. Trimming cost V 5 bases and J 0 bases, with 16 bases left between them. CDR3 protein: CASSPTTVSATNEKLFF. The DNA for the CDR3 is TGTGCCAGCAGCCCGACGACAGTTTCTGCAACTAATGAAAAACTGTTTTTT.

The genes are TRBV19 and TRBJ1-5, with 7 bases aligning to TRBD1. CDR1 is LNHDA, CDR2 SQIVND, per germline (reference sequence). The CDR3 consists of 16 residues. The J segment lost 0 bases and the V segment lost 9 bases, leaving 11 bases of the junction unmatched. CDR3 coding DNA: TGTGCCAGCAGGAGACAGGGAAACCTTAGCAATCAGCCCCAGCATTTT. It yields the protein CASRRQGNLSNQPQHF.